This passage covers 23 T cell receptor beta chains from one sample sequenced in a study of T cell responses to AZD1222 COVID-19 vaccine. Some clones are missing from TCRdb's copy, which holds only in-frame ones; the method was immunoSEQ multiplex PCR. Of about 150,000 clones detected, 92% appear once; the ten largest clones hold more than 3.5%. Sequencing used peripheral blood, obtained on day 0 of AZD1222 vaccination. The source of these receptors is an adult in good health.

This clone occurred a few times. This chain uses TRBV10-3 with TRBJ1-3; the D gene is possibly TRBD1 (5 bases). V lost 6 bases and J 8 bases, leaving 11 bases between the germline ends. The CDR3 loop spans 12 amino acids. Germline V gives CDR1 ENHRY, CDR2 SYGVKD. This CDR3 reads CAIRDSRDTIYF. In DNA, the CDR3 is TGTGCCATCAGGGACTCCAGGGACACCATATATTTT.

The chain combines TRBV18 with TRBJ1-5, with no clear D. V lost 2 bases, J lost 7 bases, and 9 bases lay in between. This CDR3 has 13 amino acids. In germline, CDR1 is KGHSH, CDR2 LQKENI. Here the CDR3 reads CASSPRTEQPQHF. The CDR3 region has the DNA TGTGCCAGCTCACCAAGGACGGAGCAGCCCCAGCATTTT.

This chain connects TRBV28 to TRBJ1-5; maybe TRBD1 (6 bases). V dropped 7 bases and J dropped 1 base, with 17 bases sitting between them. CDR1 MDHEN and CDR2 SYDVKM come from the germline V gene. This CDR3 is 16 amino acids long. The DNA for the CDR3 is TGTGCCAGCACCCCGCGCAGGGGCCACAGCAATCAGCCCCAGCATTTT. Translated, it gives CASTPRRGHSNQPQHF.

V and J are TRBV18 and TRBJ1-1, with 7 bases identical to TRBD1. J gave up 0 bases and V 6 bases, and 10 bases lay outside the gene matches. The CDR3 contains 16 residues. Germline V gives CDR1 KGHSH, CDR2 LQKENI. The CDR3 bases are TGTGCCAGCTCGGCATCGGGACAGAGCATGAACACTGAAGCTTTCTTT. It codes for CASSASGQSMNTEAFF.

J is TRBJ2-5 and V is TRBV2; D is ambiguous. Trimming removed 5 bases from V and 1 base from J, with 14 bases in between. The CDR3 covers 15 residues. Germline V gene lookup returns CDR1 SNHLY and CDR2 FYNNEI. This CDR3 is CASSSSLGFQETQYF. CDR3 bases: TGTGCCAGCAGTAGCTCCCTGGGGTTCCAAGAGACCCAGTACTTC.

The chain recombines TRBV3-1 (or the pseudogene TRBV3-2) with TRBJ1-2; D unclear. Trimming stripped 0 bases from V and 4 bases from J, with 15 bases between. CDR1 is LGHDT, CDR2 YNNKEL, per germline (reference sequence). CDR3 length: 16 amino acids. The CDR3 nucleotides are TGTGCCAGCAGCCAAGAGCGATCCAGGTTCCTCTATGGCTACACCTTC. Protein product: CASSQERSRFLYGYTF.

This clone was found once. The rearrangement links TRBV18 to TRBJ2-1; TRBD2 aligns across 14 bases. Germline V CDR1 and CDR2: KGHSH, LQKENI. This CDR3 is built from 17 residues. V shed 3 bases, J shed 9 bases, and the junction held 10 bases outside the gene matches. The CDR3 DNA is TGTGCCAGCTCACCTTCGGCCGGGACTAGCGGGAGTACTGAGCAGTTCTTC. Translation gives CASSPSAGTSGSTEQFF.

The chain recombines TRBV5-1 with TRBJ1-4; a weak D match, TRBD1 (6 bases). The CDR3 sequence is 13 residues long. The germline V gene encodes CDR1 SGHRS and CDR2 YFSETQ. V was shortened by 5 bases and J by 4 bases, with 9 bases between the two germline ends. CDR3 DNA sequence: TGCGCCAGCAGGAGGGACATTAATGAAAAACTGTTTTTT. Protein: CASRRDINEKLFF.

In DNA form, the CDR3 reads TGTGCCAGTAGTATGGCGGGACACTCTGGAAACACCATATATTTT. Its translation is CASSMAGHSGNTIYF. This rearrangement joins TRBV19 to TRBJ1-3; possibly TRBD1 for D (6 bases). In germline, CDR1 is LNHDA, CDR2 SQIVND (reference sequence). This CDR3 has 15 residues. Deletions cut 3 bases from V and 0 bases from J, with 9 bases between.

This rearrangement joins TRBV19 to TRBJ2-7, with D maybe TRBD1 (6 bases). The germline CDR1 and CDR2 sequences are LNHDA and SQIVND (reference sequence). CDR3 length equals 16 residues. With 7 bases removed from V and 3 bases from J, the gap between germline ends came to 22 bases. CDR3 sequence: CASTAKGQGRLYEQYF. The CDR3 DNA follows: TGTGCCAGTACGGCCAAGGGGCAGGGGCGCCTCTACGAGCAGTACTTC.

V gene TRBV28 combines with J gene TRBJ1-2, with D perhaps matching TRBD1 (5 bases). This CDR3 is 16 amino acids long. Germline assignment: CDR1 MDHEN and CDR2 SYDVKM. V lost 5 bases and J lost 5, with 21 bases in between. The CDR3 DNA reads TGTGCCAGCAGTACATGGGCGGCCGGGGGGGATTATGGCTACACCTTC. Protein: CASSTWAAGGDYGYTF.

This sequence joins TRBV20-1 and TRBJ2-7, with D uncertain. The V gene lost 4 bases and the J gene lost 1 base, with 5 bases spanning the gap. The CDR3 is made up of 11 amino acids. Germline V gene sequence: CDR1 DFQATT, CDR2 SNEGSKA (reference sequence). This chain's CDR3 is CSATPSYEQYF. As DNA, the CDR3 is TGCAGTGCTACCCCGTCCTACGAGCAGTACTTC.

The chain combines TRBV2 with TRBJ1-2; D not resolved. This CDR3 region has 14 residues. CDR1 is SNHLY and CDR2 is FYNNEI in the germline V gene. V gave up 1 base and J gave up 8 bases, with 14 bases separating them. The CDR3 DNA reads TGTGCCAGCAGTGAAGAAATTTTGGGTGGAGGCTACACCTTC. Translated: CASSEEILGGGYTF.

Concerning this clone: The same CDR3 also results from other DNA sequences found in this sample. The rearrangement joins TRBV5-1 to TRBJ2-7, with 9 bases matching TRBD1. With V trimmed by 3 bases and J by 3 bases, 4 bases remained unmatched. The CDR3 consists of 14 residues. The germline V gene has CDR1 SGHRS and CDR2 YFSETQ. DNA for the CDR3: TGCGCCAGCAGCTCGGGACAGGGTTTCTACGAGCAGTACTTC. Protein: CASSSGQGFYEQYF.

V is TRBV4-3 and J is TRBJ1-1; possible D gene TRBD1, 6 bases. Germline CDR1 is LGHNA and CDR2 is YSLEER. Between the trimmed V and J ends, which lost 1 base and 5 bases, there was a span of 11 bases. The CDR3 contains 14 residues. DNA of the CDR3: TGCGCCAGCAGCCAAGTGGGGGCCGGGACTGAAGCTTTCTTT. This codes for CASSQVGAGTEAFF.

The V and J genes are TRBV6-4 and TRBJ2-7, with TRBD2 matching over 8 bases. With 8 bases clipped from V and 3 bases from J, the junction kept 18 bases outside the gene matches. The length of the CDR3 is 17 residues. Germline V CDR1 and CDR2: MRHNA, SNTAGT. The CDR3 loop is CASETSGRRGGLYEQYF. The CDR3 DNA follows: TGTGCCAGCGAAACTAGCGGAAGACGAGGAGGACTCTACGAGCAGTACTTC.

This chain's CDR3 is CASSSGLQPIQYF. The CDR3 DNA sequence: TGTGCCAGCAGCTCGGGACTTCAACCTATTCAGTACTTC. The chain combines TRBV7-2 with TRBJ2-4; D is perhaps TRBD2 (6 bases). There are 13 residues in the CDR3. CDR1 and CDR2 from the germline V gene are SGHTA and FQGNSA. Trimming left V 4 bases short and J 10 bases short, with 14 bases between.

The rearrangement joins TRBV6-5 to TRBJ1-2, with 7 bases lining up with TRBD1. Losses at the gene ends were 5 bases for V and 6 bases for J; bases not matched to a gene: 9. Germline V gene data show CDR1 as MNHEY and CDR2 as SVGAGI. There are 14 residues in the CDR3. The CDR3: CASSTTGRRNGYTF. The DNA for the CDR3 is TGTGCCAGCAGTACGACAGGGAGGCGAAATGGCTACACCTTC.

This clone was detected only a few times. The chain is built from TRBV20-1 and TRBJ2-1; D gene uncertain. The CDR3 covers 11 residues. Trimming left V 4 bases short and J 7 bases short, with 8 bases between. Germline V gene data show CDR1 as DFQATT and CDR2 as SNEGSKA (reference sequence). CDR3 protein: CSAKSWNEQFF. For the CDR3, the DNA is TGCAGTGCTAAATCGTGGAATGAGCAGTTCTTC.

The gene calls are TRBV27 and TRBJ2-5, with unresolved D. The V end was cut by 10 bases, the J end by 1 base, with 1 base between. The CDR3 totals 9 residues. Germline CDR1 MNHEY, CDR2 SMNVEV (reference sequence). The CDR3 nucleotides read TGTGCCACCCAAGAGACCCAGTACTTC. Amino acids: CATQETQYF.

V gene TRBV5-1 combines with J gene TRBJ2-3; D gene uncertain. The CDR3 contains 12 residues. Germline CDR1 and CDR2: SGHRS and YFSETQ. V lost 2 bases, J lost 3 bases, and 4 bases lay in between. The DNA for the CDR3 is TGCGCCAGCAGCTTTGAGACAGATACGCAGTATTTT. It translates to CASSFETDTQYF.

J is TRBJ2-1 and V is TRBV27, with D uncertain. Germline-derived CDR1 and CDR2 are MNHEY and SMNVEV (reference sequence). This CDR3 spans 11 amino acids. With 8 bases removed from V and 6 bases from J, the gap between germline ends came to 8 bases. CDR3 sequence: CASGEGNEQFF. The DNA of the CDR3 is TGTGCCAGCGGGGAAGGCAATGAGCAGTTCTTC.

This rearrangement joins TRBV5-1 to TRBJ2-1; D is perhaps TRBD2 (6 bases). The germline V and J ends were trimmed by 3 bases and 10 bases, with 23 bases remaining between them. The CDR3 covers 16 residues. Germline values: CDR1 SGHRS, CDR2 YFSETQ. As DNA, the CDR3 is TGCGCCAGCAGCTGGTTCGGGGAGGTCGGGACGGAGGAGCAGTTCTTC. It translates to CASSWFGEVGTEEQFF.